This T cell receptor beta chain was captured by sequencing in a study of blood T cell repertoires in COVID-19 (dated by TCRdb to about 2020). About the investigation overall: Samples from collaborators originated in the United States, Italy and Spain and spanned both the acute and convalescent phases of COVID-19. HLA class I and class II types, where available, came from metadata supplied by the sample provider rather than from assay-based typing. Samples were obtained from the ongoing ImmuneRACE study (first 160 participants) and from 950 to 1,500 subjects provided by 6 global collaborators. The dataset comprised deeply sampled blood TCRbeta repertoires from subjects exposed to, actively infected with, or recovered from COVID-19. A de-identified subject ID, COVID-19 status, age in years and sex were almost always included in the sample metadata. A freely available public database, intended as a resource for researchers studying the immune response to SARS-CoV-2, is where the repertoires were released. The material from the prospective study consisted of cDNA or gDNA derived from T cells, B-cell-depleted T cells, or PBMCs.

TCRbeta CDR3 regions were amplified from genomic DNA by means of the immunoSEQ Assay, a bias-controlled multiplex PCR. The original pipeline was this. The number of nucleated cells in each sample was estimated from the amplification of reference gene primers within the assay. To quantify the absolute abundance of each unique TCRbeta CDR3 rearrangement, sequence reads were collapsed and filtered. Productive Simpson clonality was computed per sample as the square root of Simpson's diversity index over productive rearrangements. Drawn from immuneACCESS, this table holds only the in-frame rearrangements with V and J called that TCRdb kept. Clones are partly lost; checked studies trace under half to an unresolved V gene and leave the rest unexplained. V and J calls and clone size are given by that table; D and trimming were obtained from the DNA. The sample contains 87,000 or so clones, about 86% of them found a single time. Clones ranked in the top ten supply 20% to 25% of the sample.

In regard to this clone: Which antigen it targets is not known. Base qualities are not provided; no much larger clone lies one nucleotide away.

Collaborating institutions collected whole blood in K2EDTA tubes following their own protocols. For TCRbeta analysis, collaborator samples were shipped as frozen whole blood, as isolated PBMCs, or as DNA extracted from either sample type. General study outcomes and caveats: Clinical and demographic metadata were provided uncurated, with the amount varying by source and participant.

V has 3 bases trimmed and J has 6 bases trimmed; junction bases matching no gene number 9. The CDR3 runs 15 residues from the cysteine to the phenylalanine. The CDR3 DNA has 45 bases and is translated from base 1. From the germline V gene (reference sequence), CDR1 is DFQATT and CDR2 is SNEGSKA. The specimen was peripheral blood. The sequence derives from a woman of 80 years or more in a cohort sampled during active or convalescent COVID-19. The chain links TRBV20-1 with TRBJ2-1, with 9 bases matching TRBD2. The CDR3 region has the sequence CSASSGSSLSNEQFF. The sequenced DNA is TGCAGTGCTAGTAGCGGGAGTTCGTTAAGCAATGAGCAGTTCTTC.